The 10 T cell receptor beta chains in this list originate from one sample, sequenced in a study of blood T cell repertoires in COVID-19. Measured with immunoSEQ multiplex PCR; TCRdb has only the in-frame clones, and not every one. The sample lists around 140,000 clones; 80% to 90% were seen once. Specimen: PBMCs or T cells enriched from blood (not recorded which). These receptor sequences come from a man aged 40-55 years with acute COVID-19.

V is TRBV2 and J is TRBJ2-2; D call uncertain. Germline values: CDR1 SNHLY, CDR2 FYNNEI. This CDR3 contains 15 residues. V was trimmed by 6 bases and J by 1 base, leaving 12 bases between them. The CDR3 nucleotides read TGTGCCAGCAGATGGAGCGAGTTGAACACCGGGGAGCTGTTTTTT. The encoded protein is CASRWSELNTGELFF. Variable domain in full (rest from reference TRBV2 and TRBJ2-2): EPEVTQTPSHQVTQMGQEVILRCVPISNHLYFYWYRQILGQKVEFLVSFYNNEISEKSEIFDDQFSVERPDGSNFTLKIRSTKLEDSAMYFCASRWSELNTGELFFGEGSRLTVL.

This chain links TRBV5-8 with TRBJ1-4; D is possibly TRBD1 (6 bases). CDR1 is SGHTS, CDR2 YDEGEE, per germline. The CDR3 contains 14 residues. V dropped 5 bases and J dropped 6 bases, with 14 bases sitting between them. This CDR3 is CASRTPGGHEKLFF. As DNA, the CDR3 is TGTGCCAGCAGGACCCCGGGGGGGCATGAAAAACTGTTTTTT.

The V and J genes are TRBV19 and TRBJ1-2; TRBD1 matches 9 bases. With V trimmed by 1 base and J by 3 bases, 0 bases remained unmatched. Germline lookup yields CDR1 LNHDA and CDR2 SQIVND (reference sequence). This CDR3 region has 14 residues. In DNA form, the CDR3 reads TGTGCCAGTAGTATAGGGGACAGGGACTATGGCTACACCTTC. It codes for CASSIGDRDYGYTF.

The chain combines TRBV6-4 with TRBJ1-5, with a weak D call TRBD1 (5 bases). The CDR3 totals 15 residues. Trimming pared 11 bases from V and 8 bases from J, leaving 25 bases between. Germline CDR1 MRHNA, CDR2 SNTAGT. CDR3 nucleotide sequence: TGTGCCTACGCGGGACGGGACCCCTCTGGGGAGCCCCAGCATTTT. Its protein product is CAYAGRDPSGEPQHF.

The chain employs TRBV3-1 (or the pseudogene TRBV3-2) and TRBJ2-2; TRBD1 is a possible D gene (6 bases). V shed 4 bases and J shed 6 bases, with 15 bases lying between them. From germline, CDR1 is LGHDT and CDR2 YNNKEL (reference sequence). The CDR3 extends over 15 amino acids. The DNA for the CDR3 is TGTGCCAGCAGCCCGTTATTACAGGGTCCCGGGGAGCTGTTTTTT. Translation: CASSPLLQGPGELFF.

This clone was seen just once. The rearrangement uses TRBV6-5 and TRBJ1-1; D uncertain. V lost 3 bases, J lost 10 bases, and 12 bases lay in between. This CDR3 is built from 12 residues. Germline V CDR1 and CDR2: MNHEY, SVGAGI. DNA of the CDR3: TGTGCCAGCAGTTATTCCCTCTCAGGAGCTTTCTTT. Protein sequence: CASSYSLSGAFF.

This chain links TRBV6-5 with TRBJ1-6; TRBD1 matches 7 bases. With V trimmed by 6 bases and J by 10 bases, 9 bases remained unmatched. Germline CDR1 is MNHEY and CDR2 is SVGAGI. CDR3 length: 14 residues. CDR3 sequence reads: CASRSLTGHSPLHF. The CDR3 nucleotides are TGTGCCAGCAGATCGCTGACAGGGCACTCACCCCTCCACTTT.

This clone showed up just once. V is TRBV5-6 and J is TRBJ2-5, with a weak D call TRBD1 (6 bases). Germline V CDR1 and CDR2: SGHDT, YYEEEE. V was pared by 2 bases and J by 5 bases, with 19 bases between. The CDR3 length is 16 residues. The CDR3 sequence is CASSFPGVSPRETQYF. Here the CDR3 DNA reads TGTGCCAGCAGCTTTCCAGGGGTATCTCCTCGGGAGACCCAGTACTTC. The full variable domain, with the rest looked up from reference TRBV5-6 and TRBJ2-5, is DAGVTQSPTHLIKTRGQQVTLRCSPKSGHDTVSWYQQALGQGPQFIFQYYEEEERQRGNFPDRFSGHQFPNYSSELNVNALLLGDSALYLCASSFPGVSPRETQYFGPGTRLLVL.

The rearrangement joins TRBV15 to TRBJ1-2; possible D gene TRBD1, 5 bases. V shed 6 bases and J shed 2 bases, with 16 bases lying between them. This CDR3 is 15 amino acids long. Germline V gives CDR1 LNHNV, CDR2 YYDKDF (reference sequence). This chain's CDR3 is CATSPDSSANYGYTF. The DNA for the CDR3 is TGTGCCACCAGTCCTGACAGCTCCGCGAACTATGGCTACACCTTC.

The chain recombines TRBV5-1 with TRBJ1-1; weak D call: TRBD1 (6 bases). The CDR3 length is 14 residues. The V end was cut by 4 bases, the J end by 2 bases, with 12 bases between. Germline V gives CDR1 SGHRS, CDR2 YFSETQ. The CDR3, as DNA: TGCGCCAGCAGCGTAACAGGGAGAAACACTGAAGCTTTCTTT. Its translation: CASSVTGRNTEAFF.